This T cell receptor beta chain was obtained from a study of blood T cell repertoires in COVID-19. V shed 5 bases and J shed 5 bases, with 16 bases lying between them. Germline V gene data show CDR1 as MNHEY and CDR2 as SMNVEV (reference sequence). The CDR3 sequence is 15 residues long. Generated by immunoSEQ multiplex PCR, the TCRdb table keeps only in-frame clones and is missing some. The table lists approximately 84,000 clones, 70% to 85% of them singletons. Material: peripheral blood. The TCR sequence derives from a man between 50 and 59 years old with active or convalescent COVID-19. The V gene is TRBV27, the J gene TRBJ2-1; D perhaps matches TRBD1 (6 bases). CDR3 sequence reads: CASSPGVGLNNEQFF. Here the CDR3 DNA reads TGTGCCAGCAGTCCAGGGGTGGGTCTTAACAATGAGCAGTTCTTC.